Shown below are 19 T cell receptor beta chains from a single sample sequenced in a study of vaccination and CD4 T cells after COVID-19. Once obtained from cultured CD4+ T cells, the DNA was sequenced using the Oncomine TCR Beta short-read assay. MiXCR, run by TCRdb on the PCR reads, gives a single entry per CDR3 protein. The top ten clones hold 4.5% to 7% of a sample with over 15,000 distinct CDR3 sequences, roughly 43% of them seen once. These receptors have no known antigen. Specified treatment: approximately 9-day PBMC culture with coronavirus spike peptide pools or control peptides (ViraFEST assay). Sequences were derived from CD4+ T cells from blood, cultured in vitro, sampled before SARS-CoV-2 vaccination. The receptor set was obtained from a human donor who had recovered from COVID-19.

This clonotype was seen a few times. The DNA for the CDR3 is TGCAGCGTTGGACAGGGATCGATGGCACAAGAGACCCAGTACTTC. Translating it yields CSVGQGSMAQETQYF. The chain has TRBV29-1 and TRBJ2-5; 7 nucleotides align to TRBD1. Germline loops: CDR1 SQVTM, CDR2 ANQGSEA. V lost 4 bases, J lost 2 bases, and 10 bases stayed unmatched. This CDR3 comprises 15 residues.

This chain links TRBV12-3 or TRBV12-4 with TRBJ1-2; weak D call: TRBD1 (5 bases). Trimming took off 1 base at V and 5 bases at J, with 20 bases between the two ends. The length of the CDR3 is 17 residues. CDR3 in DNA: TGTGCCAGCAGTTTAGGCCCGCGCGGGGCAGGGCTTTATGGCTACACCTTC. Translated: CASSLGPRGAGLYGYTF.

V gene TRBV24-1 combines with J gene TRBJ2-3; D call uncertain. This CDR3 is built from 12 residues. Germline V gives CDR1 KGHDR, CDR2 SFDVKD. Trimming removed 10 bases at V and 6 bases at J, with 13 bases between. CDR3: CATQQLGDTQYF. The CDR3 DNA reads TGTGCCACACAACAACTTGGTGATACGCAGTATTTT.

This clonotype occurred a few times. The rearrangement uses TRBV4-3 and TRBJ2-3; D not resolved. Germline CDR1 and CDR2: LGHNA and YSLEER. There are 13 residues in the CDR3. The ends were cut back, 4 bases at V and 5 bases at J, with 10 bases in the middle. The CDR3 sequence is CASSRSKIDTQYF. In nucleotides, the CDR3 is TGCGCCAGCAGCCGATCGAAGATAGATACGCAGTATTTT.

CDR3 residues: CASSERRDISYEQYF. The CDR3 DNA reads TGTGCCAGCAGTGAAAGAAGGGACATCTCCTACGAGCAGTACTTC. This chain uses TRBV2 with TRBJ2-7; D may be TRBD1 (6 bases). Germline lookup yields CDR1 SNHLY and CDR2 FYNNEI. The V end was cut by 2 bases, the J end by 0 bases, with 11 bases between. The CDR3 has 15 residues.

The chain joins TRBV27 to TRBJ2-1; 8 positions agree with TRBD2. Per germline, CDR1 MNHEY and CDR2 SMNVEV (reference sequence). The ends lost 5 bases at V and 8 bases at J; junction bases unmatched: 11. This CDR3 has 15 residues. CDR3 loop: CASSVDGTRAYEQFF. The DNA of the CDR3 is TGTGCCAGCAGTGTTGATGGGACTAGGGCGTATGAGCAGTTCTTC.

This clonotype was counted a single time. V and J are TRBV7-7 and TRBJ2-1; 11 bases align to TRBD2. V lost 5 bases and J lost 6; bases outside the gene matches: 3. This CDR3 is built from 14 residues. CDR1 and CDR2 from the germline V gene are SSHAT and FNYEAQ (reference sequence). Here the CDR3 reads CASSPGTSGNEQFF. For the CDR3, the DNA is TGTGCCAGCAGCCCCGGGACTAGCGGCAATGAGCAGTTCTTC. Full variable domain (remainder filled in from reference TRBV7-7 and TRBJ2-1): GAGVSQSPRYKVTKRGQDVTLRCDPISSHATLYWYQQALGQGPEFLTYFNYEAQPDKSGLPSDRFSAERPEGSISTLTIQRTEQRDSAMYRCASSPGTSGNEQFFGPGTRLTVL.

The chain combines TRBV11-3 with TRBJ2-1; possible D gene TRBD1, 5 bases. Germline V gives CDR1 SGHNT, CDR2 YENEEA. This CDR3 spans 16 amino acids. Deletions cut 0 bases from V and 6 bases from J, with 15 bases between. In nucleotides, the CDR3 is TGTGCCAGCAGCTTAGAGGGCACCGTACAGGCCAATGAGCAGTTCTTC. Its protein is CASSLEGTVQANEQFF.

This clonotype was seen a few times. The genes are TRBV20-1 and TRBJ1-5, with a possible D match to TRBD1 (5 bases). V was clipped by 7 bases and J by 4 bases, with 17 bases between them. This CDR3 region has 14 residues. The V gene's germline CDR1 is DFQATT and CDR2 SNEGSKA (reference sequence). This chain's CDR3 is CSVVSRVGNQPQHF. The CDR3 DNA sequence: TGCAGTGTTGTGAGCAGGGTAGGAAATCAGCCCCAGCATTTT.

This clonotype was recorded a few times. The chain uses TRBV7-2 and TRBJ2-3; maybe TRBD2 (6 bases). This CDR3 has 21 residues. Germline values: CDR1 SGHTA, CDR2 FQGNSA. V gave up 5 bases and J gave up 3 bases, with 33 bases separating them. CDR3 amino acids: CASSTPPSGVQGGRGTDTQYF. The CDR3, as DNA: TGTGCCAGCAGCACCCCTCCGAGTGGGGTGCAGGGCGGACGGGGGACAGATACGCAGTATTTT. Filled out from reference TRBV7-2 and TRBJ2-3, the complete variable domain reads GAGVSQSPSNKVTEKGKDVELRCDPISGHTALYWYRQSLGQGLEFLIYFQGNSAPDKSGLPSDRFSAERTGGSVSTLTIQRTQQEDSAVYLCASSTPPSGVQGGRGTDTQYFGPGTRLTVL.

The chain recombines TRBV20-1 with TRBJ1-1; possibly TRBD1 for D (6 bases). Trimming removed 5 bases at V and 7 bases at J, with 17 bases between. Per the germline V gene, CDR1 is DFQATT and CDR2 is SNEGSKA (reference sequence). The CDR3 has 13 amino acids. CDR3 bases: TGCAGTGCTGGACAGCCGACGCGAGGTGAAGCTTTCTTT. Translating it yields CSAGQPTRGEAFF.

This clonotype was picked up a small number of times. The rearrangement joins TRBV6-5 to TRBJ1-1; tentatively, D is TRBD1 (5 bases). Per the germline V gene, CDR1 is MNHEY and CDR2 is SVGAGI. This CDR3 region has 15 residues. The germline V and J ends were trimmed by 4 bases and 0 bases, with 12 bases remaining between them. The CDR3 coding sequence is TGTGCCAGCAGTTCAACCGGGACGCTGAACACTGAAGCTTTCTTT. Its translation is CASSSTGTLNTEAFF.

This clonotype has more than one count but fewer than ten. The gene calls are TRBV15 and TRBJ1-5; no clear D. V was trimmed by 1 base and J by 5 bases, leaving 6 bases between them. The CDR3 is 13 residues long. Germline V gene sequence: CDR1 LNHNV, CDR2 YYDKDF (reference sequence). The CDR3 DNA follows: TGTGCCACCAGCAGAGGTTGGGATCAGCCCCAGCATTTT. Amino acids: CATSRGWDQPQHF.

The rearrangement joins TRBV6-1 to TRBJ1-1; D gene unclear. This CDR3 has 13 residues. Between the trimmed V and J ends, which lost 6 bases and 1 base, there was a span of 9 bases. Germline CDR1 is MNHNS and CDR2 is SASEGT. The CDR3 protein is CASSKVRNTEAFF. The CDR3, as DNA: TGTGCCAGCAGCAAGGTGCGGAACACTGAAGCTTTCTTT.

The rearrangement links TRBV10-3 to TRBJ1-6, with D perhaps matching TRBD1 (6 bases). Trimming took 5 bases from V and 4 from J, leaving 15 bases between them. This CDR3 is built from 16 residues. Germline assignment: CDR1 ENHRY and CDR2 SYGVKD. This CDR3 is CAISKLGQLYNSPLHF. CDR3 sequence (DNA): TGTGCCATCAGTAAACTTGGACAGCTGTATAATTCACCCCTCCACTTT.

The CDR3, as DNA: TGTGCCAGCAGCTCCGATCAGGGACAGTTACAGTACTTC. Protein sequence: CASSSDQGQLQYF. The rearrangement joins TRBV7-6 to TRBJ2-7; TRBD1 matches at 7 bases. Germline V gives CDR1 SGHVS, CDR2 FNYEAQ. The trim removed 4 bases at V and 10 bases at J, leaving 10 bases unmatched. This CDR3 region has 13 residues.

This clonotype has just a few counts. The J gene is TRBJ1-6, the V gene TRBV27; D ambiguous. The V gene's germline CDR1 is MNHEY and CDR2 SMNVEV (reference sequence). The length of the CDR3 is 15 residues. The V and J ends lost 3 bases and 4 bases respectively, with 10 bases between them. In nucleotides, the CDR3 is TGTGCCAGCAGTTTTTCAGGTTCTTATAATTCACCCCTCCACTTT. This encodes CASSFSGSYNSPLHF.

This clonotype was detected a few times. The rearrangement uses TRBV6-5 and TRBJ2-1; 9 nucleotides line up with TRBD1. The J segment lost 10 bases and the V segment lost 4 bases, leaving 8 bases of the junction unmatched. The CDR3 runs 14 residues. Germline CDR1 is MNHEY and CDR2 is SVGAGI. CDR3 coding DNA: TGTGCCAGCAGTTCCACAGGGGGCTTTTTGGAGCAGTTCTTC. This translates into CASSSTGGFLEQFF.

This sequence joins TRBV7-9 and TRBJ1-2, with TRBD1 matching over 12 bases. Germline CDR1 SEHNR, CDR2 FQNEAQ (reference sequence). V trimming: 1 base; J trimming: 7 bases; junction bases outside the gene matches: 7. The CDR3 totals 16 residues. This CDR3 is CASSLVGGQGAVGYTF. Here the CDR3 DNA reads TGTGCCAGCAGCTTAGTCGGGGGACAGGGGGCGGTTGGCTACACCTTC.